This TCR beta chain was sequenced in a study of cytomegalovirus exposure and HLA in healthy donors (dated by TCRdb to about 2017). Context from the whole study: An earlier analysis of roughly 610 of the donors reported approximately 300 Gb of sequence data and 100 million to 120 million unique TCR beta sequences obtained from 150 million to 200 million T cells. An early release that covered 500 to 800 HLA-typed donors contained approximately 300 gigabases of sequencing data and 80 million or so unique TCR sequences. The genetic ancestry cluster associated with self-reported Caucasian donors included around four fifths of the 398 genotyped donors. The study aimed to test whether signatures of past pathogen exposure could be identified by cataloging public T cell receptors. The study profiled the T cell repertoires of about 720 subjects by immunosequencing and related them to cytomegalovirus serostatus. A separate validation cohort of roughly 110 different subjects was used in addition to the 666-subject first cohort. High-throughput TCR immunosequencing, statistical association of individual TCRs with disease status, and machine learning were combined to predict cytomegalovirus infection status. A later analysis re-analyzed previously published TCR beta repertoires from approximately 670 donors and added high-resolution HLA genotyping to study TCR occurrence patterns. In the later analysis, no new phenotypic data were used to find candidate immune exposures; instead, reliance was placed on TCR beta sequences and their occurrence across donors. An earlier analysis of 500 to 750 of the donors applied high-throughput TCR beta sequencing to assess whether each TCR beta V gene segment acted as functional or pseudogenic. Donor age, sex, ethnicity and CMV serostatus were compiled together with the repertoire data. In a later genetic analysis, genome-wide SNP genotypes for about three fifths of the roughly 670 donors were used, and that subset was treated as a discovery cohort. Every repertoire in the discovery cohort had been generated on one and the same sequencing platform. HLA typing included class I and class II loci at four-digit resolution. Typing coverage differed by locus: A, B, C, DRB1 and DQB1 were typed in about 629-630 donors, DQA1 in about 550, DPA1 in 600 to 610, and DPB1 in around 490. Four to six DR-DQ haplotypes were handled as single units for association and clustering, since linkage in the cohort was strong. Among about 410 genotyped donors of the cohort, an average of around 240,000 unique TCR beta nucleotide sequences was sequenced per donor, of which about 19% were non-productive. Overall study results and their limits: Several of the top co-occurrence clusters appeared to be linked to parvovirus B19, influenza, CMV and Epstein-Barr virus, according to a later analysis. Cytomegalovirus status was reported to be diagnosed by the classifier with high specificity and sensitivity in both the original and validation cohorts. Linkage disequilibrium might explain the correlated functional status among segregating V segments, but an unknown experimental factor could not be excluded. A later analysis found that most CMV-associated TCR beta chains appeared HLA-restricted, with HLA associations seemingly driven largely by CMV exposure. Compared with the roughly 600-donor mean, donors in an Asian-associated ancestry cluster had fewer N-insertions in productive TCRs, according to a later genetic analysis. The presence/absence analyses assumed that sequencing depth was roughly uniform across donors, and that assumption may not be true. The only immune exposure information available for the cohort was CMV serostatus. A cluster of highly shared sequence variants was judged likely to be a technical artifact of the sequencing pipeline. HLA typing was unavailable for some donors at each locus, so association tests used only the typed subset. In a later genetic analysis, a missense DCLRE1C variant was associated with V-gene and J-gene trimming of TCR beta chains, and the association was replicated in an independent cohort. In this cohort, only TCR beta chains were sequenced, and detectable features were limited by the absence of alpha or paired-chain data. According to a later analysis, TCR association rates differed among HLA loci, with DRB1 alleles showing the most associated TCRs and HLA-C alleles showing the fewest. A few of the identified cytomegalovirus-associated TCR beta chains were confirmed in vitro to be specific for cytomegalovirus antigens. Assigning TCR associations to individual alleles was difficult when HLA alleles, especially DR and DQ, strongly co-occurred. Because the 87-base-pair reads could not distinguish some IMGT-functional V segments, including TRBV6-2 and TRBV6-3, those segments were excluded. Specific HLA alleles were associated with 15,000 to 20,000 TCR beta sequences at a false discovery rate of 0.05 in a later analysis. A further reported finding was that TCR beta sequences accurately predicted the HLA-A and HLA-B alleles for most subjects in the first cohort. A later analysis found that HLA-associated TCR beta chains were more clonally expanded and had lower generation probabilities than equally common non-associated chains. Most TCR sequences were observed very rarely across donors, whereas some public TCRs were present in many individuals. The authors suggested that the approach could potentially be generalized to other disease states and immunological phenotypes. A total of 150 or so TCR beta chains were listed by the study as associated with cytomegalovirus. Broadly in line with IMGT annotations, most TCR beta V segments showed up in productive rearrangements about 87% or about 30% of the time in an earlier analysis of several hundred of the donors. Because counts were too low, seventeen rarely observed V segments, including chromosome 9 orphons, were excluded from the earlier analysis of roughly 580 of the donors.

The cohort consisted of 650 to 700 healthy bone marrow donors. At the time of sampling, every cohort member was nominally healthy, though immune exposures that went unrecorded were likely present. The donor tested CMV seronegative, placing the donor among the 300 to 400 seronegative members of the cohort. Each donor provided a peripheral blood sample, and peripheral blood mononuclear cells were used for TCR beta sequencing. Genomic DNA extraction from the blood cell samples was performed with the Qiagen DNeasy Blood Extraction Kit. As concerns this clone: The clone's antigen remains unknown. No base qualities exist here, and no much larger clone lies one base off it.

V sheds 7 bases and J sheds 3 bases, leaving 14 bases between their ends. CDR1 and CDR2 are drawn from the germline V gene (reference sequence): SEHNR, FQNEAQ. Reading from cysteine to phenylalanine, the CDR3 counts 14 amino acids. The only DNA kept is the CDR3, 42 bases in frame from the first base. The library relied on the immunoSEQ multiplex PCR assay. For the multiplex PCR, a mixture combining 60 forward primers for TCR Vbeta segments and 13 reverse primers for TCR Jbeta segments was used. The CDR3 region of rearranged TCR beta genes was amplified from genomic DNA with a multiplex PCR assay. On the Illumina HiSeq System, the amplified TCR beta libraries were sequenced as 87-base-pair reads. Per the original workflow: Across the 500 to 850 repertoires, a later analysis counted around 80 million unique TCR beta chains, some 11 million of which were shared by at least two donors. Raw reads were error-corrected and collapsed into unique sequences with a nearest-neighbor algorithm that merged closely related sequences to remove PCR and sequencing errors. CDR3 sequences were aligned to IMGT reference sequences to assign V, D and J gene segments. Each retained sequence needed at least a six-nucleotide match to both a V gene segment and a J gene segment. A rearrangement counted as productive if the CDR3 had no stop codons and remained in frame with V and J, and every other rearrangement counted as non-productive. CDR3 was defined by IMGT convention, running from the second conserved V-encoded cysteine to the conserved J-encoded phenylalanine. Sequences without an unambiguous match to a single V gene segment were excluded from the earlier analysis of about 640 of the donors. In an earlier analysis of several hundred of the donors, a V segment was called functional when productive rearrangements were above 56.7%, and segregating when the standard deviation between donors exceeded 5%. A statistical classification framework was developed to diagnose cytomegalovirus status using the catalog of TCR beta chain sequences. V and J gene assignment, in a later analysis, came from comparing TCR nucleotide sequences with IMGT/GENE-DB human TR gene sequences. In a later analysis, CDR3 sequences and most-parsimonious VDJ recombination scenarios were assigned using the TCRdist pipeline. In a later analysis, each TCR beta chain was defined by its CDR3 amino acid sequence together with its V-gene family, and reads without a unique V-gene family were excluded. A later analysis removed 592 highly shared, low-generation-probability nucleotide sequences to deal with suspected cross-contamination and a sequencing artifact. In a later analysis, a clonal expansion index was calculated for each public chain from normalized within-repertoire ranks of inferred template counts. Generation probabilities in a later analysis came from a VDJ recombination model fitted to out-of-frame rearrangements, and those results were checked against IGoR. In a later analysis, hypergeometric tests were used to score TCR-TCR, TCR-HLA and TCR-CMV co-occurrence, with a repertoire-size bias correction applied to TCR pairs. To estimate false discovery rates, a later analysis permuted the HLA or CMV assignments 20 times. In a later analysis, co-occurring TCRs were grouped using DBSCAN, with TCRdist sequence similarity added in when clustering inside HLA-allele-positive subsets. For co-occurrence clustering, repertoires with fewer than 30,000 or more than 120,000 public chains were excluded, along with five repertoires with anomalous nucleotide sharing. TCRdb holds this immuneACCESS table with in-frame rearrangements only. Some clones are missing; in checked studies, unresolved V genes explain under half, and the rest has no known cause. V, J and clone size are taken as reported in that table, and D and trimming were inferred from the DNA itself. Recorded for this sample are around 150,000 clones; roughly 85% of them occurred a single time. Jointly, the top ten make up under 2.5% of the sample.

This chain is built from TRBV7-9 and TRBJ2-3; TRBD1 is possibly the D segment (5 matching bases). This sequence originates from a man aged 40-50 years in good health and CMV-seronegative. Material for sequencing was PBMCs. The CDR3 is CASNQGSGTDTQYF. In nucleotides, the sequence is TGTGCCAGCAACCAAGGTTCAGGGACAGATACGCAGTATTTT.